These T cell receptor beta chains were read from a single sample in a study of cytomegalovirus exposure and HLA in healthy donors. Some clones are missing from TCRdb's copy, which holds only in-frame ones; the method was immunoSEQ multiplex PCR. In the table there are some 150,000 clones, approximately 10% of which are singletons. Sequenced sample: PBMCs. The receptors stem from a middle-aged woman in good health and CMV-seropositive. Both conserved end residues are part of each CDR3. D genes are given only for firm matches. Only some rows state a clone size, as once, few, many or a class for expanded clones.

D | J | V | size | DNA | CDR3
- | TRBJ1-2 | TRBV6-5 | few | TGTGCCAGCAGTTACTCGAGTTCGGTCCCGCGAGGCTACACCTTC | CASSYSSSVPRGYTF
TRBD2 | TRBJ2-5 | TRBV7-9 | - | TGTGCCAGCAGCTCAGGACTAGCGGGGGATGGGGAGACCCAGTACTTC | CASSSGLAGDGETQYF
TRBD1 | TRBJ1-1 | TRBV27 | - | TGTGCCAGCAGTTTACTTCTCGGACAGGGGAGCGGTGAAGCTTTCTTT | CASSLLLGQGSGEAFF
TRBD1 | TRBJ2-3 | TRBV2 | few | TGTGCCAGCAGTTGGGACAGGGGCACAGATACGCAGTATTTT | CASSWDRGTDTQYF
- | TRBJ1-3 | TRBV4-1 | many | TGCGCCAGCAGCCAGTCTCGAGGGTCTGGAAACACCATATATTTT | CASSQSRGSGNTIYF
TRBD2 | TRBJ2-7 | TRBV7-2 | - | TGTGCCAGCAGCTCCCGGGGGGGTTACGAGCAGTACTTC | CASSSRGGYEQYF
TRBD1 | TRBJ1-5 | TRBV2 | few | TGTGCCAGCAGTGTGGGAGACAGGGTACCTCAGCCCCAGCATTTT | CASSVGDRVPQPQHF
TRBD2 | TRBJ2-5 | TRBV13 | few | TGTGCCAGCAGCGCTAGCGGGGGCGGAGAGACCCAGTACTTC | CASSASGGGETQYF
- | TRBJ1-4 | TRBV5-1 | - | TGCGCCAGCAGCTTGGCCGAGGCTACCGGGGGGAGAGAAAAACTGTTTTTT | CASSLAEATGGREKLFF
- | TRBJ2-5 | TRBV5-6 | few | TGTGCCAGCAGCTTGGCACCCTCCTCCCAGGCCCAGTACTTC | CASSLAPSSQAQYF
TRBD1 | TRBJ2-3 | TRBV5-1 | few | TGCGCCAGCAGCTTGGCGGGACAGGGGTTGGATACGCAGTATTTT | CASSLAGQGLDTQYF
- | TRBJ1-3 | TRBV15 | few | TGTGCCACCAGCAGAGGGGGGAAGAGGGGGTCTGGAAACACCATATATTTT | CATSRGGKRGSGNTIYF
TRBD1 | TRBJ1-2 | TRBV29-1 | few | TGCAGCGTTGAACCTAACGGACAGGGTGGGTCCTACTTC | CSVEPNGQGGSYF
- | TRBJ2-3 | TRBV9 | - | TGTGCCAGCAGCTCTCAGTCTTCTGTTCCAGATACGCAGTATTTT | CASSSQSSVPDTQYF
- | TRBJ2-5 | TRBV6-6 | - | TGTGCCAGCAGTTACTGGGGCGGGAAGACCCAGTACTTC | CASSYWGGKTQYF
- | TRBJ1-5 | TRBV6-6 | few | TGTGCCAGAAGTTACGCAGGGGAAAAGAATTTT | CARSYAGEKNF
- | TRBJ1-1 | TRBV18 | few | TGTGCCAGCTCACCAGGATCGTCTCGGGTGAACACTGAAGCTTTCTTT | CASSPGSSRVNTEAFF
TRBD1 | TRBJ1-1 | TRBV5-1 | few | TGCGCCAGCAGCTTATTGGGACAGTTGAACACTGAAGCTTTCTTT | CASSLLGQLNTEAFF
- | TRBJ2-7 | TRBV19 | - | TGTGCCAGTAGTATACGTGAGGGAACAGCACACCCCTACGAGCAGTACTTC | CASSIREGTAHPYEQYF
- | TRBJ2-7 | TRBV27 | - | TGTGCCAGCAGTTCTAGACCCCAGAGCTCCTACGAGCAGTACTTC | CASSSRPQSSYEQYF
- | TRBJ1-5 | TRBV6-1 | few | TGTGCCAGCAGACCCCATACTCTCGGCAATCAGCCCCAGCATTTT | CASRPHTLGNQPQHF
- | TRBJ2-7 | TRBV5-1 | few | TGCGCCAGCAGCCCCGGACTATATGGCAGCCCGGACTCCTACGAGCAGTACTTC | CASSPGLYGSPDSYEQYF
- | TRBJ2-5 | TRBV15 | - | TGTGCCACCAGCCGAGGGCAGGGGTTGGACCAAGAGACCCAGTACTTC | CATSRGQGLDQETQYF
- | TRBJ1-4 | TRBV19 | few | TGTGCCAGTAAAGGGGTTGCAACTAATGAAAAACTGTTTTTT | CASKGVATNEKLFF
TRBD2 | TRBJ2-1 | TRBV7-2 | - | TGTGCCAGCAGCCCTCAGTACGGGGGGGGCTACAATGAGCAGTTCTTC | CASSPQYGGGYNEQFF
TRBD1 | TRBJ1-2 | TRBV5-6 | - | TGTGCCAGCAGCATAGGGGACAGGGGAATCTATGGCTACACCTTC | CASSIGDRGIYGYTF
TRBD1 | TRBJ2-7 | TRBV6-1 | - | TGTGCCAGCAGGGGACAGGGAGAGTACGAGCAGTACTTC | CASRGQGEYEQYF
- | TRBJ1-5 | TRBV6-1 | - | TGTGCCAGCAGTGAAGGGGGGCACAATCAGCCCCAGCATTTT | CASSEGGHNQPQHF
- | TRBJ1-2 | TRBV19 | - | TGTGCCAGTAGTCCGAATCGGGACACGGGCTATGGCTACACCTTC | CASSPNRDTGYGYTF
TRBD2 | TRBJ2-1 | TRBV2 | few | TGTGCCAGCAGTACCCCCCTAGTAGCGGGGGGGTTAAATGAGCAGTTCTTC | CASSTPLVAGGLNEQFF
TRBD1 | TRBJ1-1 | TRBV9 | - | TGTGCCAGCAGCAGGGACAGGGGGCGGTCTGAAGCTTTCTTT | CASSRDRGRSEAFF
TRBD1 | TRBJ1-4 | TRBV6-5 | - | TGTGCCAGCAGTTACTCGACAGGGGGTAGTGAAAAACTGTTTTTT | CASSYSTGGSEKLFF
- | TRBJ2-1 | TRBV15 | - | TGTGCCACCAGCACACGGTACAATGAGCAGTTCTTC | CATSTRYNEQFF
- | TRBJ2-5 | TRBV19 | few | TGTGCCAGTAGTACGGACTACGAGACCCAGTACTTC | CASSTDYETQYF
- | TRBJ2-5 | TRBV7-9 | few | TGTGCCAGCAGCTTAGTGGGACGGACAGAGCAAGAGACCCAGTACTTC | CASSLVGRTEQETQYF
- | TRBJ1-5 | TRBV6-6 | - | TGTGCCAGCAGCCCCGGACAGAATAGCAATCAGCCCCAGCATTTT | CASSPGQNSNQPQHF
- | TRBJ1-5 | TRBV6-5 | few | TGTGCCAGCAGCCCACAGATGAAACAGCCCCAGCATTTT | CASSPQMKQPQHF
TRBD2 | TRBJ2-1 | TRBV9 | - | TGTGCCAGCAGCGGGACCGGGACTAGCTTCAATGAGCAGTTCTTC | CASSGTGTSFNEQFF
- | TRBJ2-7 | TRBV10-1 | - | TGCGCCAGCCCAATCGAGGGAGTTTACCCCATTTCCGAGCAGTACTTC | CASPIEGVYPISEQYF
- | TRBJ2-3 | TRBV25-1 | few | TGTGCCAGCAGTCCCCTTCCCACAGATACGCAGTATTTT | CASSPLPTDTQYF
- | TRBJ1-6 | TRBV6-5 | - | TGTGCCAGCAGTTACGAGGGGAGGCGATCACCCCTCCACTTT | CASSYEGRRSPLHF
TRBD1 | TRBJ1-1 | TRBV5-1 | - | TGCGCCAGCAGCGGTCGACAGGGAGTGAACACTGAAGCTTTCTTT | CASSGRQGVNTEAFF
- | TRBJ2-5 | TRBV5-1 | - | TGCGCCAGCAGCCCTATCCCTCAAGAGACCCAGTACTTC | CASSPIPQETQYF
- | TRBJ1-1 | TRBV9 | few | TGTGCCAGCAGCGTAGTAGGGGGTGACACTGAAGCTTTCTTT | CASSVVGGDTEAFF
- | TRBJ2-7 | TRBV5-6 | - | TGTGCCAGCAGCTGGGGGGTACGGGCGGTCCATACTTACGAGCAGTACTTC | CASSWGVRAVHTYEQYF
- | TRBJ2-3 | TRBV5-4 | few | TGTGCCAGCAGCTTCGTCAGCACAGATACGCAGTATTTT | CASSFVSTDTQYF
- | TRBJ1-1 | TRBV6-1 | - | TGTGCCAGCAGTGTTCAGGGTCGCACTGAAGCTTTCTTT | CASSVQGRTEAFF
TRBD2 | TRBJ2-1 | TRBV7-9 | few | TGTGCCAGCAGCGCTAGCGGGGGGGCCGTAAATGAGCAGTTCTTC | CASSASGGAVNEQFF
- | TRBJ2-2 | TRBV7-2 | - | TGTGCCAGCAGCTTCACAGGGACCCGGGAGCTGTTTTTT | CASSFTGTRELFF
TRBD2 | TRBJ2-2 | TRBV7-2 | - | TGTGCCAGCAGCCTTGGAGTAGCGGGGGCCCTGAACACCGGGGAGCTGTTTTTT | CASSLGVAGALNTGELFF
TRBD2 | TRBJ2-5 | TRBV19 | few | TGTGCCAGTAGTCCAGCGGGGGGGCCGGAGACCCAGTACTTC | CASSPAGGPETQYF
TRBD2 | TRBJ2-3 | TRBV7-2 | few | TGTGCCAGCAGATTCGGGACTAGCGTCACAGATACGCAGTATTTT | CASRFGTSVTDTQYF